This passage covers 14 T cell receptor beta chains from one sample sequenced in a study of cytomegalovirus exposure and HLA in healthy donors. The PCR was carried out with 60 Vbeta primers and 13 Jbeta primers. TCRdb keeps only in-frame clones here, not all; method: immunoSEQ multiplex PCR. Seen here are 150,000 or so clones, 79% observed once, and the top ten hold 6.7%. Sample: PBMCs. The receptors shown here come from a middle-aged woman in good health and CMV-seropositive.

This clone was picked up one time. The V and J genes are TRBV28 and TRBJ1-5; D call uncertain. Trimming removed 4 bases at V and 3 bases at J, with 10 bases between. Germline CDR1 is MDHEN and CDR2 is SYDVKM. This CDR3 spans 14 amino acids. The CDR3 DNA reads as TGTGCCAGCAGTTCCGTTCGGGACAATCAGCCCCAGCATTTT. It translates to CASSSVRDNQPQHF.

The chain uses TRBV6-5 and TRBJ1-1, with D perhaps TRBD1 (5 bases). The length of the CDR3 is 13 residues. CDR1 is MNHEY and CDR2 is SVGAGI in the germline V gene. Trimming cost V 6 bases and J 4 bases, with 12 bases left between them. The CDR3 region is CASRLSGGTEAFF. The CDR3 region has the DNA TGTGCCAGCAGACTAAGCGGGGGCACTGAAGCTTTCTTT.

The V gene is TRBV5-4, the J gene TRBJ1-1; 11 nucleotides agree with TRBD1. The CDR3 is 16 amino acids. The J segment lost 3 bases and the V segment lost 2 bases, leaving 6 bases of the junction unmatched. CDR1 is SGHNT and CDR2 is YYREEE in the germline V gene (reference sequence). The CDR3 loop reads CASSFNGQGADTEAFF. CDR3 nucleotide sequence: TGTGCCAGCAGCTTCAATGGACAGGGGGCAGACACTGAAGCTTTCTTT.

The chain couples TRBV27 to TRBJ2-1; D is perhaps TRBD2 (6 bases). The CDR3 is 15 residues long. V shed 3 bases and J shed 10 bases, with 19 bases lying between them. The germline V gene has CDR1 MNHEY and CDR2 SMNVEV (reference sequence). The CDR3 DNA sequence: TGTGCCAGCAGTTTTCTAGCGCTAGAGGGTCGGGAGCAGTTCTTC. It codes for CASSFLALEGREQFF.

DNA for the CDR3: TGTGCCAGTAGTATGGGAGGGGGGGGCAATCAGCCCCAGCATTTT. It translates to CASSMGGGGNQPQHF. V is TRBV19 and J is TRBJ1-5, with D possibly TRBD1 on 6 matching bases. CDR1 LNHDA and CDR2 SQIVND come from the germline V gene (reference sequence). V was shortened by 3 bases and J by 2 bases, with 11 bases between the two germline ends. The CDR3 covers 15 residues. Supplemented by reference TRBV19 and TRBJ1-5, the full variable domain reads DGGITQSPKYLFRKEGQNVTLSCEQNLNHDAMYWYRQDPGQGLRLIYYSQIVNDFQKGDIAEGYSVSREKKESFPLTVTSAQKNPTAFYLCASSMGGGGNQPQHFGDGTRLSIL.

This chain joins TRBV5-4 and TRBJ2-3; D gene uncertain. Germline V gives CDR1 SGHNT, CDR2 YYREEE (reference sequence). Trimming stripped 2 bases from V and 6 bases from J, with 10 bases between. CDR3 length: 13 residues. This CDR3 is CASSFYEVDTQYF. The CDR3 coding sequence is TGTGCCAGCAGCTTCTATGAGGTGGATACGCAGTATTTT.

Regarding this clone: Other DNA sequences within the sample encode an identical CDR3. J is TRBJ1-2 and V is TRBV28; TRBD1 matches at 8 bases. The CDR3 spans 15 residues. The V gene end was trimmed by 6 bases and the J gene end by 7 bases; junction bases not matched to a gene: 13. The germline CDR1 and CDR2 sequences are MDHEN and SYDVKM. CDR3 amino acids: CASRTYRDRPVGYTF. The CDR3 DNA follows: TGTGCCAGCAGGACTTACCGGGACAGGCCCGTTGGCTACACCTTC.

This chain links TRBV28 with TRBJ1-2; TRBD1 matches 9 bases. Germline V gene data show CDR1 as MDHEN and CDR2 as SYDVKM. After removal of 5 bases from V and 4 bases from J, the junction contained 5 bases not matched to a gene. This CDR3 comprises 14 residues. The CDR3 reads CASSTGQGIYGYTF. In DNA, the CDR3 is TGTGCCAGCAGTACCGGACAGGGGATCTATGGCTACACCTTC.

The V and J genes are TRBV4-1 and TRBJ2-5; 7 bases are shared with TRBD1. Germline V gene sequence: CDR1 MGHRA, CDR2 YSYEKL. CDR3 length: 17 amino acids. J lost 0 bases, V lost 1 base, and 8 bases had no gene match. The CDR3 reads CASSQGRMGQNQETQYF. CDR3 coding DNA: TGCGCCAGCAGCCAAGGGAGGATGGGACAGAACCAAGAGACCCAGTACTTC.

This clone occurred once. The chain links TRBV5-1 to TRBJ1-3; D not certain. The CDR3 is 14 amino acids. In germline, CDR1 is SGHRS, CDR2 YFSETQ. V was cut by 2 bases and J by 1 base, with 7 bases left in between. The CDR3: CASSLESSGNTIYF. Here the CDR3 DNA reads TGCGCCAGCAGCTTAGAGAGTTCTGGAAACACCATATATTTT.

V is TRBV9 and J is TRBJ1-1, with D perhaps matching TRBD1 (5 bases). V dropped 4 bases and J dropped 2 bases, with 21 bases sitting between them. This CDR3 comprises 17 residues. Germline CDR1 reads SGDLS; CDR2 reads YYNGEE. CDR3 coding DNA: TGTGCCAGCAGCACTTTTCAATCCAGGGTCGGAAACACTGAAGCTTTCTTT. Encoded protein: CASSTFQSRVGNTEAFF.

V gene TRBV5-1 combines with J gene TRBJ2-1, with D tentatively TRBD1 (5 bases). CDR3 length: 13 amino acids. V was shortened by 1 base and J by 7 bases, with 9 bases between the two germline ends. Germline V lookup: CDR1 SGHRS, CDR2 YFSETQ. In nucleotides, the CDR3 is TGCGCCAGCAGCTTGTGGGCAGGGAATGAGCAGTTCTTC. It codes for CASSLWAGNEQFF. Variable domain in full (rest from reference TRBV5-1 and TRBJ2-1): KAGVTQTPRYLIKTRGQQVTLSCSPISGHRSVSWYQQTPGQGLQFLFEYFSETQRNKGNFPGRFSGRQFSNSRSEMNVSTLELGDSALYLCASSLWAGNEQFFGPGTRLTVL.

The chain couples TRBV6-1 to TRBJ2-7; TRBD1 might be the D (6 bases). The germline V gene encodes CDR1 MNHNS and CDR2 SASEGT. V was cut by 10 bases and J by 4 bases, with 17 bases left in between. The CDR3 runs to 13 residues. CDR3 nucleotide sequence: TGTGCCACTCCGGGACACCCTGATTACGAGCAGTACTTC. This sequence encodes CATPGHPDYEQYF.

The V gene is TRBV23-1, the J gene TRBJ2-5, with D possibly matching TRBD2 (7 bases). TRBV23-1 is sorted into the ORF group, with uncertain function. The CDR3 sequence is 17 residues long. Trimming shortened V by 3 bases and J by 9 bases, and 26 bases separated the two germline ends. The CDR3 nucleotides are TGCGCCAGCAGTCACACGAAGGGGGGGGTTCGACGGATGTCCCAGTACTTC. This sequence encodes CASSHTKGGVRRMSQYF.